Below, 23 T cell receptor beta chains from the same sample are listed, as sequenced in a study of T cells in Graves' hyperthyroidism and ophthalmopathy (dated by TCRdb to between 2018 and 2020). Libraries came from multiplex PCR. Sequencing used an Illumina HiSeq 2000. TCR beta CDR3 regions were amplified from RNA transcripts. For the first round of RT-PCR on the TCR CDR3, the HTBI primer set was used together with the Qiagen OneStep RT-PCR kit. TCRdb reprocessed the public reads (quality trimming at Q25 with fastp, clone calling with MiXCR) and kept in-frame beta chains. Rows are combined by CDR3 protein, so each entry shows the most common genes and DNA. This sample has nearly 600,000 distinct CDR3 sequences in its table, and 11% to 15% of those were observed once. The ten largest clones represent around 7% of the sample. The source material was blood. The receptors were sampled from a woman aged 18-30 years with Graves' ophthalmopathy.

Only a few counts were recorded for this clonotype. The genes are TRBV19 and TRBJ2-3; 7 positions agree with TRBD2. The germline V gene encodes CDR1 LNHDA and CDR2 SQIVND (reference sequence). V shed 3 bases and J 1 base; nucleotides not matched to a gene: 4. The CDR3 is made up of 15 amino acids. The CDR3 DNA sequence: TGTGCCAGTAGTATCGCTAGCGGTCGCACAGATACGCAGTATTTT. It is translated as CASSIASGRTDTQYF. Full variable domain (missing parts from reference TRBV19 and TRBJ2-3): DGGITQSPKYLFRKEGQNVTLSCEQNLNHDAMYWYRQDPGQGLRLIYYSQIVNDFQKGDIAEGYSVSREKKESFPLTVTSAQKNPTAFYLCASSIASGRTDTQYFGPGTRLTVL.

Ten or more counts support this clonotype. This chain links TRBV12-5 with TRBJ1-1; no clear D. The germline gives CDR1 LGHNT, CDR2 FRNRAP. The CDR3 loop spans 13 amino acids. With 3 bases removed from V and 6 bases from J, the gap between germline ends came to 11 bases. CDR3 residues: CASGFTPSAEAFF. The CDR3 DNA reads TGTGCTAGTGGTTTTACGCCGTCGGCTGAAGCTTTCTTT.

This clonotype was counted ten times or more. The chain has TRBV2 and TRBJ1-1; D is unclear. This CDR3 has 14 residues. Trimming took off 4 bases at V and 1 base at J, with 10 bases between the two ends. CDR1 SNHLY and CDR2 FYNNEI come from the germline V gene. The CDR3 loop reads CASSVLPENTEAFF. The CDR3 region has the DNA TGTGCCAGCAGTGTTCTCCCCGAGAACACTGAAGCTTTCTTT.

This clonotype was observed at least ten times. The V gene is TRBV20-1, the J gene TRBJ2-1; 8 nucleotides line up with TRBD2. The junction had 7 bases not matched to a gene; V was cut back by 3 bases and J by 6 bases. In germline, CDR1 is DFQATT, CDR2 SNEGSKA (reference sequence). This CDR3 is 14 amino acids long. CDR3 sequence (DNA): TGCAGTGCTAGCGGGAGGGCCCTCGGCAATGAGCAGTTCTTC. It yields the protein CSASGRALGNEQFF.

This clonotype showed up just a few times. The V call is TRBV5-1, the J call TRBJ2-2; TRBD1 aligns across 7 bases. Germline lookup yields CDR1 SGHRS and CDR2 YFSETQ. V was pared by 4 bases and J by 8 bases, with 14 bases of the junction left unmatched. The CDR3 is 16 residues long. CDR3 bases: TGCGCCAGCAGCAGAGGGACAGCCACCGGAGAAGGGGAGCTGTTTTTT. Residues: CASSRGTATGEGELFF.

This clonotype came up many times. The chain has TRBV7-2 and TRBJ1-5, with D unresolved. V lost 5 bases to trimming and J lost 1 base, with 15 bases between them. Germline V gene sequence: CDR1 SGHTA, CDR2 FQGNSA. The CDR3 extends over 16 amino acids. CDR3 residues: CASSPALGGSNQPQHF. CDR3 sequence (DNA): TGTGCCAGCAGCCCTGCCTTGGGTGGGAGCAATCAGCCCCAGCATTTT.

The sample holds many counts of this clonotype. CDR3 in amino acids: CASSPWGSQETQYF. DNA for the CDR3: TGTGCCAGCAGTCCCTGGGGGAGCCAAGAGACCCAGTACTTC. V is TRBV6-1 and J is TRBJ2-5; D possibly matches TRBD1 or TRBD2 (5 bases each). Germline V gives CDR1 MNHNS, CDR2 SASEGT. The V end lost 5 bases, the J end lost 1 base, and 11 bases lay between the germline ends. The CDR3 length is 14 residues.

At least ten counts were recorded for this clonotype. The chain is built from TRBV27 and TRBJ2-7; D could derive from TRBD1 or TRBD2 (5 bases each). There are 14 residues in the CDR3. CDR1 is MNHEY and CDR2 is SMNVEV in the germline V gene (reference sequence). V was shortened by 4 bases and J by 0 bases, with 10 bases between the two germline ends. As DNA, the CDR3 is TGTGCCAGCAGTTATGGGGACGTCTCCTACGAGCAGTACTTC. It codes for CASSYGDVSYEQYF.

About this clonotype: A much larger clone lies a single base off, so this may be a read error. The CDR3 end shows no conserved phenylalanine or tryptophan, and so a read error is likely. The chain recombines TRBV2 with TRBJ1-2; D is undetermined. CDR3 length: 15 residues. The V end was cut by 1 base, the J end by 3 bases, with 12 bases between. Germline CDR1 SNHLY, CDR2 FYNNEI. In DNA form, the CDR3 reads TGTGCCAGCAGTGAAGACCGGGGATCACACTATGGCTACACCCTC. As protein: CASSEDRGSHYGYTL.

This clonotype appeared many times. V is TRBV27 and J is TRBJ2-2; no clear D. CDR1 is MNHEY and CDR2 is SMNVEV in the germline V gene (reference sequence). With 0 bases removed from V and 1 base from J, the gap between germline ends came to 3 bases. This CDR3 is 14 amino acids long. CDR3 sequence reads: CASSLSMNTGELFF. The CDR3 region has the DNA TGTGCCAGCAGTTTATCGATGAACACCGGGGAGCTGTTTTTT.

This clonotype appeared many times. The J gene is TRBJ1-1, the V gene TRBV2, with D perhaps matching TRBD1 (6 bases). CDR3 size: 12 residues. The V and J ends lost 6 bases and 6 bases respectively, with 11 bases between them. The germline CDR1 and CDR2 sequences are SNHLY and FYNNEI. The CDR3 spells CASSYRVSEAFF. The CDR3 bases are TGTGCCAGCAGCTACAGGGTCTCTGAAGCTTTCTTT. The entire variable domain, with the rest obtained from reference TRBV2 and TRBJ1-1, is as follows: EPEVTQTPSHQVTQMGQEVILRCVPISNHLYFYWYRQILGQKVEFLVSFYNNEISEKSEIFDDQFSVERPDGSNFTLKIRSTKLEDSAMYFCASSYRVSEAFFGQGTRLTVV.

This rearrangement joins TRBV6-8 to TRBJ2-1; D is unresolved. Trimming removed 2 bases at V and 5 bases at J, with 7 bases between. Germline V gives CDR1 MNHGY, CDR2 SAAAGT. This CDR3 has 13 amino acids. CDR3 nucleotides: TGTGCCAGCAGTTACCGAGTAGACAATGAGCAGTTCTTC. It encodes CASSYRVDNEQFF.

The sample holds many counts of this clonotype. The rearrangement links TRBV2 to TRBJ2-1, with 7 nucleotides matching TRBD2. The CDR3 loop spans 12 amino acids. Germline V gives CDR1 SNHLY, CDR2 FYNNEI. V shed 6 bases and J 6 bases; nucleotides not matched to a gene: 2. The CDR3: CASRGGSNEQFF. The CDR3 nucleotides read TGTGCCAGCAGGGGCGGGAGCAATGAGCAGTTCTTC.

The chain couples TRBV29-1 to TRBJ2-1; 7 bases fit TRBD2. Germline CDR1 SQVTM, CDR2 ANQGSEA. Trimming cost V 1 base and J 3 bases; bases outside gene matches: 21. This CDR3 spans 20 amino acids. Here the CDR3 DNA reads TGCAGCGTTGAAGTTCTACGTCTAGCGGTCCCCGAGTGGGTCTACAATGAGCAGTTCTTC. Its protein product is CSVEVLRLAVPEWVYNEQFF.

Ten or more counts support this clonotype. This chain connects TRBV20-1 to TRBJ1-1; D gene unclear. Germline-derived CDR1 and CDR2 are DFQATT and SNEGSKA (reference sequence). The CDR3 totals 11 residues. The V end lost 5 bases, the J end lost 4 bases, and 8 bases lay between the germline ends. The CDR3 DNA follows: TGCAGTGCTGGCTACAGCACTGAAGCTTTCTTT. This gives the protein CSAGYSTEAFF.

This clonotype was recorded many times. CDR3 sequence: CSAPGTESYEQYF. The DNA of the CDR3 is TGCAGTGCTCCCGGGACAGAGTCCTACGAGCAGTACTTC. The chain recombines TRBV20-1 with TRBJ2-7; TRBD1 aligns across 7 bases. The V segment lost 5 bases and the J segment 1 base; nucleotides outside the gene matches: 5. This CDR3 has 13 residues. CDR1 and CDR2 (germline): DFQATT, SNEGSKA (reference sequence).

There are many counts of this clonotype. The CDR3 DNA is TGTGCCAGCAGTTTATCAGGCATTTACTATGGCTACACCTTC. Protein: CASSLSGIYYGYTF. The chain has TRBV12-3 or TRBV12-4 and TRBJ1-2; D is unresolved. CDR3 length equals 14 residues. V lost 2 bases, J lost 3 bases, and 10 bases lay in between.

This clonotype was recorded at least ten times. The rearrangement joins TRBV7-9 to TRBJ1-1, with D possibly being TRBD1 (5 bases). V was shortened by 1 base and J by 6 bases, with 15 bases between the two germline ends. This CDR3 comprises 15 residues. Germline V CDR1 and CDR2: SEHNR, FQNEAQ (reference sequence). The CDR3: CASSLEPDQGAEAFF. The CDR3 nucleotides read TGTGCCAGCAGCTTAGAACCTGATCAGGGCGCTGAAGCTTTCTTT.

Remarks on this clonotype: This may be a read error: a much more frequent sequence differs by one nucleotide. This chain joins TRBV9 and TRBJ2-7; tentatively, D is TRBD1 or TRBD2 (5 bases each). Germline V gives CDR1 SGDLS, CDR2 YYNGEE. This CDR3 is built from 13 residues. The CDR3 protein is CASSRDPFYEQHF. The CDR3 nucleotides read TGTGCCAGCAGTCGGGACCCCTTCTACGAGCAGCACTTC.

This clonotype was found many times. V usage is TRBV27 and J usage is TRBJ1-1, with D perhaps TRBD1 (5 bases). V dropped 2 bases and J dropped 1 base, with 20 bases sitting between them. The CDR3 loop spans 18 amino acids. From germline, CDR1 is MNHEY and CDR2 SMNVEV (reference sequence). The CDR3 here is CASSLRMGQSYPNTEAFF. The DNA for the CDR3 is TGTGCCAGCAGTTTAAGGATGGGGCAGAGCTACCCGAACACTGAAGCTTTCTTT.

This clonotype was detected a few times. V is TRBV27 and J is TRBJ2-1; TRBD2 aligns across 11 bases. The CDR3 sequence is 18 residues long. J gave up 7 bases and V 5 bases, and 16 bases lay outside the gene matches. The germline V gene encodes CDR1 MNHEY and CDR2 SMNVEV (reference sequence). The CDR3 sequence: CASSPQTETSGTVNEQFF. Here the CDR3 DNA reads TGTGCCAGCAGTCCACAGACAGAGACTAGCGGGACGGTGAATGAGCAGTTCTTC.

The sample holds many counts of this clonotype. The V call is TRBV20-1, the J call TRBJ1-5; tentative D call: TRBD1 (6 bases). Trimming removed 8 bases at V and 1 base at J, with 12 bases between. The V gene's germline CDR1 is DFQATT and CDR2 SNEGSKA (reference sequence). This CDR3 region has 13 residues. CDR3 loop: CSFQGMSNQPQHF. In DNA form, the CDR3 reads TGCAGTTTTCAGGGGATGAGCAATCAGCCCCAGCATTTT.

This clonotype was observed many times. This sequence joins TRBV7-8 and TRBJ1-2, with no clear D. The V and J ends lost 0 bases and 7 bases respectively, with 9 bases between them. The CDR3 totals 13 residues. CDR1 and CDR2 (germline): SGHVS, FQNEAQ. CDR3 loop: CASSLAGGPGYTF. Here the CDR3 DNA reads TGTGCCAGCAGCTTAGCTGGAGGGCCTGGCTACACCTTC.